This T cell receptor beta chain was identified in a study of cytomegalovirus exposure and HLA in healthy donors. The germline CDR1 and CDR2 sequences are MGHRA and YSYEKL. Trimming shortened V by 4 bases and J by 7 bases, and 11 bases separated the two germline ends. The CDR3 sequence is 13 residues long. PCR was performed using 60 Vbeta and 13 Jbeta primers. Method: immunoSEQ multiplex PCR; TCRdb's copy keeps in-frame clones and lacks some. This table holds roughly 140,000 clones, 70% to 75% found once. As for the donors, each was a healthy bone marrow donor. Broader study findings: For most TCR beta V segments, an earlier analysis put the productive rate at about 90% or about 30% of the time. A few chains tied to CMV proved CMV antigen-specific in vitro.

On this clone: No antigen is known for it.

This TCR was sampled from a human donor in good health. Material for sequencing was PBMCs. This chain connects TRBV4-1 to TRBJ2-1; D is perhaps TRBD2 (6 bases). The DNA for the CDR3 is TGCGCCAGCAGCCCGGCTGGGGGGAATGAGCAGTTCTTC. It encodes CASSPAGGNEQFF.